This TCR beta chain emerged from a study of graft-versus-host responses after intestinal transplantation. Study outcomes and limitations: Across patients carrying graft-donor T cell macrochimerism, allografts held high graft-versus-host to host-versus-graft clonal ratios.

Comments on this clone: Its antigen is not identified.

CDR1 and CDR2 (germline): SGDLS, YYNGEE. The V end lost 4 bases, the J end lost 0 bases, and 21 bases lay between the germline ends. The CDR3 runs to 18 residues. The assay was immunoSEQ multiplex PCR, and TCRdb's table has in-frame clones only and misses some. The sample includes fewer than 110,000 clones, 90% to 95% of them seen just once. V and J are TRBV9 and TRBJ2-3; tentatively, D is TRBD1 or TRBD2 (5 bases each). This sequence originates from a human donor who received an intestinal transplant. This specimen was unstimulated CD8+ T cells sorted from spleen or lymph node cells, taken before intestinal transplant. CDR3 protein: CASSLTRGLTTSTDTQYF. In DNA, the CDR3 is TGTGCCAGCAGCCTTACTAGGGGTCTGACTACTAGCACAGATACGCAGTATTTT.